Reported below is one T cell receptor (beta chain). In the source study's methods: Amplification of reference gene primers provided the estimated nucleated cell counts. Some clones are missing from TCRdb's copy, which holds only in-frame ones; the method was immunoSEQ multiplex PCR. The V and J calls and clone size come from that table; D and trimming were worked out from the DNA. The sample records 100,000 to 150,000 clones, more than 70% being singletons. These data belong to a study of blood T cell repertoires in COVID-19. Turning to the study itself: Samples representing acute and convalescent COVID-19 were sourced from the United States, Italy and Spain. Sample material is recorded as cDNA or gDNA derived from T cells, B-cell-depleted T cells, or PBMCs.

This sequence originates from a human donor in a cohort sampled during active COVID-19. Sequencing was carried out using peripheral blood.

Here the CDR3 DNA reads TGCGCCAGCAGCCCGGGTAGGGGATCCACCTACGAGCAGTACTTC. Translated, it gives CASSPGRGSTYEQYF. The V gene is TRBV5-1, the J gene TRBJ2-7; D is possibly TRBD1 (5 bases). Per the germline V gene, CDR1 is SGHRS and CDR2 is YFSETQ. V shed 4 bases and J shed 2 bases, with 16 bases lying between them. The CDR3 length is 15 residues.